The subject of this entry is one T cell receptor beta chain. This specimen belongs to a study of cytomegalovirus exposure and HLA in healthy donors. The CDR3 runs 16 residues. V was clipped by 2 bases and J by 2 bases, with 13 bases between them. Germline lookup yields CDR1 MDHEN and CDR2 SYDVKM. This PCR relied on a set of 60 Vbeta primers and 13 Jbeta primers. The repertoire was sequenced with immunoSEQ multiplex PCR; TCRdb's copy has only in-frame clones and lacks some. The table includes approximately 150,000 clones, around 72% detected once. The sequencing input was PBMCs. The receptor comes from a middle-aged man in good health and CMV-seronegative. This chain connects TRBV28 to TRBJ1-5; D remains ambiguous. CDR3 nucleotide sequence: TGTGCCAGCAGTTTAATGGGGAGTCGTGGCAATCAGCCCCAGCATTTT. This codes for CASSLMGSRGNQPQHF.